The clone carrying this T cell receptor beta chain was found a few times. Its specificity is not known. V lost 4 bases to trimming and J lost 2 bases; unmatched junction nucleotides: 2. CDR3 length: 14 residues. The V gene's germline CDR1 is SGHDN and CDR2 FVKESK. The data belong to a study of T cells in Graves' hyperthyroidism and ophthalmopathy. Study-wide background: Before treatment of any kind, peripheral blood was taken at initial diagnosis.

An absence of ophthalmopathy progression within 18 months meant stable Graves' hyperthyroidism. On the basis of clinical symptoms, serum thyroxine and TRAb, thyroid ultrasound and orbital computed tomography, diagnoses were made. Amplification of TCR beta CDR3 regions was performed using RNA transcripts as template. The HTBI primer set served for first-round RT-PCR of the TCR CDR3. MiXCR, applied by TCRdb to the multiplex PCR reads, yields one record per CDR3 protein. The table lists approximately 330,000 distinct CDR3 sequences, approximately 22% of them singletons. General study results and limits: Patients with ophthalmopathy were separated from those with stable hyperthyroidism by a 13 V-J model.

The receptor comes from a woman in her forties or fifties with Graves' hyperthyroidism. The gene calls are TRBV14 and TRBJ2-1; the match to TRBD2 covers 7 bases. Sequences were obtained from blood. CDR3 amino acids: CASSPSGAYNEQFF. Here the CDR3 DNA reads TGTGCCAGCAGCCCTAGCGGAGCCTACAATGAGCAGTTCTTC.